These T cell receptor beta chains were read from a single sample in a study of blood T cell repertoires in COVID-19. Clones were sequenced by immunoSEQ multiplex PCR, and TCRdb holds only the in-frame ones, with some missing. The sample contains approximately 120,000 clones, more than 70% of which appear only once. Sequencing was performed on peripheral blood. The receptors derive from a human donor in a cohort sampled during active COVID-19. Each CDR3 is given with its conserved first and last residue. D genes are given only for firm matches. Clone size is given for some rows only: seen once, a few or many times, or a class if the clone is expanded.

TRBV19	NA	TRBJ1-5	NA	12	CASRQINQPQHF	TGTGCCAGTCGACAGATCAATCAGCCCCAGCATTTT
TRBV7-2	NA	TRBJ1-4	NA	12	CASSEGDEKLFF	TGTGCCAGCAGCGAAGGGGATGAAAAACTGTTTTTT
TRBV10-1	NA	TRBJ2-1	few	14	CASSEAEPYNEQFF	TGCGCCAGCAGCGAAGCGGAGCCGTACAATGAGCAGTTCTTC
TRBV3-1/TRBV3-2	TRBD1	TRBJ1-2	NA	14	CASSQGDSNYGYTF	TGTGCCAGCAGCCAAGGGGACAGCAACTATGGCTACACCTTC
TRBV11-3	NA	TRBJ2-5	NA	12	CASSPSEETQYF	TGTGCCAGCAGCCCATCGGAAGAGACCCAGTACTTC
TRBV6-5	NA	TRBJ2-3	NA	11	CASSYRDTQYF	TGTGCCAGCAGTTACCGGGATACGCAGTATTTT
TRBV7-9	NA	TRBJ1-1	few	15	CASSLTGIMNTEAFF	TGTGCCAGCAGCCTAACAGGGATAATGAACACTGAAGCTTTCTTT
TRBV28	TRBD2	TRBJ2-7	NA	17	CASSSGHRTSLSYEQYF	TGTGCCAGCAGCTCGGGACACAGGACTAGCCTCTCCTACGAGCAGTACTTC
TRBV6-5	TRBD1	TRBJ2-7	NA	12	CASSRDRYEQYF	TGTGCCAGCTCTAGGGACAGGTACGAGCAGTACTTC
TRBV27	TRBD1	TRBJ2-1	NA	16	CASRDRAFSPYNEQFF	TGTGCCAGCAGGGACAGGGCTTTTTCACCCTACAATGAGCAGTTCTTC
TRBV19	NA	TRBJ1-2	NA	13	CASSYKGHSGYTF	TGTGCCAGTAGCTACAAGGGACATAGTGGCTACACCTTC
TRBV2	NA	TRBJ2-3	NA	15	CASNPSDPVIDTQYF	TGTGCCAGCAACCCCAGCGACCCAGTCATAGATACGCAGTATTTT
TRBV2	TRBD1	TRBJ1-4	NA	16	CASSDPGTGAGEKLFF	TGTGCCAGCAGTGACCCCGGGACAGGGGCAGGTGAAAAACTGTTTTTT
TRBV5-6	TRBD1	TRBJ2-3	NA	14	CASSPMDRADTQYF	TGTGCCAGCAGCCCGATGGACAGGGCAGATACGCAGTATTTT
TRBV28	NA	TRBJ2-5	NA	14	CASSWAGVGETQYF	TGTGCCAGCAGTTGGGCAGGGGTAGGAGAGACCCAGTACTTC
TRBV4-2	TRBD2	TRBJ2-2	NA	15	CASSQPSGGTGELFF	TGTGCCAGCAGCCAGCCTAGCGGGGGTACCGGGGAGCTGTTTTTT
TRBV6-6	NA	TRBJ1-2	NA	15	CASSYLEQGSYGYTF	TGTGCCAGCAGTTACTTAGAGCAGGGAAGCTATGGCTACACCTTC
TRBV5-1	TRBD2	TRBJ2-1	NA	16	CASSLDSSGRLNEQFF	TGCGCCAGCAGCTTAGACTCTAGCGGGAGGTTAAATGAGCAGTTCTTC